Below are 29 T cell receptor beta chains sequenced from a single sample in a study of beta chain features in type 1 diabetes. Investigators reverse transcribed all isolated RNA, so they sequenced expressed TCRB transcripts. Generated by immunoSEQ multiplex PCR, the TCRdb table keeps only in-frame clones and is missing some. Here the sample spans 110,000 or so clones, approximately 37% being singletons. Sequencing was performed on stem cell memory CD4+ T cells from blood. The receptors originated from a woman under 30 in good health.

In this sample, this clone turned up a few times. The gene calls are TRBV7-9 and TRBJ2-3; 8 bases line up with TRBD2. The trim removed 0 bases at V and 1 base at J, leaving 6 bases unmatched. The germline V gene has CDR1 SEHNR and CDR2 FQNEAQ (reference sequence). The CDR3 runs 17 residues. CDR3 in DNA: TGTGCCAGCAGCTTAGCGACAAGCGGGGGCCGCACAGATACGCAGTATTTT. It translates to CASSLATSGGRTDTQYF.

This chain connects TRBV29-1 to TRBJ2-1; 7 nucleotides agree with TRBD2. Germline trimming cut 5 bases from V and 0 bases from J; bases unmatched to any gene: 13. Germline V gene sequence: CDR1 SQVTM, CDR2 ANQGSEA. The CDR3 has 17 residues. CDR3 sequence reads: CSVSPPRGGSSYNEQFF. CDR3 DNA: TGCAGCGTTTCCCCTCCGAGGGGCGGGAGCTCCTACAATGAGCAGTTCTTC.

V and J are TRBV19 and TRBJ2-1; D perhaps matches TRBD2 (6 bases). The CDR3 is 13 amino acids. Germline V gives CDR1 LNHDA, CDR2 SQIVND (reference sequence). V lost 4 bases, J lost 5 bases, and 9 bases lay in between. The CDR3 loop is CASSTQRDNEQFF. The DNA for the CDR3 is TGTGCCAGTAGTACGCAGCGGGACAATGAGCAGTTCTTC.

The chain recombines TRBV7-3 with TRBJ2-7, with 8 bases aligning to TRBD2. CDR1 and CDR2 from the germline V gene are SGHTA and FQGTGA. V dropped 1 base and J dropped 7; count of bases not matched to a gene: 9. There are 15 residues in the CDR3. CDR3 sequence reads: CASSLSPAGELEQYF. The CDR3 nucleotides read TGTGCCAGCAGCTTAAGCCCAGCGGGAGAATTGGAGCAGTACTTC. The variable domain in full, with the rest retrieved from reference TRBV7-3 and TRBJ2-7, is GAGVSQTPSNKVTEKGKYVELRCDPISGHTALYWYRQSLGQGPEFLIYFQGTGAADDSGLPNDRFFAVRPEGSVSTLKIQRTERGDSAVYLCASSLSPAGELEQYFGPGTRLTVT.

This clone turned up a few times. The rearrangement links TRBV5-1 to TRBJ2-1; 11 bases agree with TRBD2. Per germline, CDR1 SGHRS and CDR2 YFSETQ. This CDR3 contains 18 residues. Trimming removed 2 bases from V and 0 bases from J; junction bases left unmatched: 7. The CDR3 DNA follows: TGCGCCAGCAGCTTCGGTAGAACTAGCGGGAGCTCCTACAATGAGCAGTTCTTC. Its protein is CASSFGRTSGSSYNEQFF.

The chain links TRBV30 to TRBJ2-7, with a possible D match to TRBD2 (6 bases). Germline V gene sequence: CDR1 GTSNPN, CDR2 SVGIG (reference sequence). V lost 0 bases and J 0 bases, leaving 12 bases between the germline ends. This CDR3 contains 15 residues. The CDR3 DNA reads as TGTGCCTGGAGTGTGGGGCTCGGGAGCTCCTACGAGCAGTACTTC. It is translated as CAWSVGLGSSYEQYF.

This clone has just a few counts. The chain joins TRBV29-1 to TRBJ1-4; TRBD1 might be the D (6 bases). V was trimmed by 4 bases and J by 7 bases, leaving 16 bases between them. The CDR3 totals 14 residues. Per the germline V gene, CDR1 is SQVTM and CDR2 is ANQGSEA. This chain's CDR3 is CSVVPRGRTEKLFF. Here the CDR3 DNA reads TGCAGCGTTGTTCCCAGGGGTCGAACTGAAAAACTGTTTTTT.

CDR3: CASSSRATNFNGYTF. For the CDR3, the DNA is TGTGCCAGCAGCTCGCGGGCTACCAATTTCAATGGCTACACCTTC. The chain recombines TRBV5-5 with TRBJ1-2; D gene uncertain. Trimming took 3 bases from V and 6 from J, leaving 18 bases between them. Germline loops: CDR1 SGHKS, CDR2 YYEKEE (reference sequence). The CDR3 length is 15 residues.

The J gene is TRBJ2-3, the V gene TRBV6-1, with 14 bases identical to TRBD2. CDR3 length equals 16 residues. Trimming removed 3 bases from V and 4 bases from J; junction bases left unmatched: 3. The germline gives CDR1 MNHNS, CDR2 SASEGT. This CDR3 is CASSERLAGGPDTQYF. In DNA form, the CDR3 reads TGTGCCAGCAGTGAGAGACTAGCGGGAGGGCCAGATACGCAGTATTTT.

This clone was picked up a small number of times. The rearrangement joins TRBV7-2 to TRBJ2-5; D is uncertain. This CDR3 is 14 amino acids long. Germline V lookup: CDR1 SGHTA, CDR2 FQGNSA. Trimming removed 1 base at V and 2 bases at J, with 8 bases between. This chain's CDR3 is CASSLGQYQETQYF. CDR3 coding DNA: TGTGCCAGCAGCTTAGGCCAGTATCAAGAGACCCAGTACTTC.

Worth noting for this clone: One junction end does not reproduce the germline sequence, and a read error may be involved. The chain carries TRBV20-1 and TRBJ2-5; a possible D gene is TRBD2 (5 bases). The CDR3 runs to 11 residues. Looked up from germline, CDR1 is DFQATT and CDR2 is SNEGSKA (reference sequence). The CDR3 DNA sequence: TGTCAACCCGGGAAACAAGAGACCCAGTACTTC. It encodes CQPGKQETQYF.

This clone was recorded a few times. The J gene is TRBJ2-1, the V gene TRBV4-1, with 15 positions matching TRBD2. Germline V CDR1 and CDR2: MGHRA, YSYEKL. The CDR3 spans 18 residues. The trim removed 3 bases at V and 5 bases at J, leaving 8 bases unmatched. The CDR3 region is CASSHGGLAGGRNNEQFF. For the CDR3, the DNA is TGCGCCAGCAGCCATGGCGGACTAGCGGGAGGGAGGAACAATGAGCAGTTCTTC.

This rearrangement joins TRBV5-1 to TRBJ1-1, with unresolved D. Germline V lookup: CDR1 SGHRS, CDR2 YFSETQ. Between the trimmed V and J ends, which lost 2 bases and 1 base, there was a span of 6 bases. CDR3 size: 13 residues. The CDR3 DNA reads as TGCGCCAGCAGCTTCGTCAGGAACACTGAAGCTTTCTTT. Amino acid sequence: CASSFVRNTEAFF.

This clone came up a few times. V and J are TRBV14 and TRBJ2-5; 10 bases align to TRBD2. The V and J ends lost 2 bases and 4 bases, in that order; junction bases with no gene match: 4. CDR3 length: 15 amino acids. CDR1 and CDR2 from the germline V gene are SGHDN and FVKESK. The CDR3 region has the DNA TGTGCCAGCAGCCAATCGCTAGCGGGAGCAGAGACCCAGTACTTC. Encoded protein: CASSQSLAGAETQYF.

The V gene is TRBV18, the J gene TRBJ2-1; 13 bases agree with TRBD2. Unmatched junction bases numbered 3, after V lost 0 bases and J lost 7 bases. Germline assignment: CDR1 KGHSH and CDR2 LQKENI. This CDR3 region has 16 residues. CDR3 protein: CASSPPKTSGRNEQFF. The CDR3 DNA reads as TGTGCCAGCTCACCACCGAAGACTAGCGGGAGGAATGAGCAGTTCTTC.

This clone has just a few counts. The chain is built from TRBV9 and TRBJ2-7; D unclear. CDR3 length: 14 residues. Germline loops: CDR1 SGDLS, CDR2 YYNGEE. The V end lost 3 bases, the J end lost 3 bases, and 13 bases lay between the germline ends. CDR3 region: CASSARGSRYEQYF. CDR3 sequence (DNA): TGTGCCAGCAGCGCACGTGGCTCACGCTACGAGCAGTACTTC.

Only a few counts were recorded for this clone. The J gene is TRBJ1-2, the V gene TRBV28; D might be TRBD1 (5 bases). The CDR3 has 16 residues. The germline CDR1 and CDR2 sequences are MDHEN and SYDVKM. V dropped 3 bases and J dropped 0 bases, with 14 bases sitting between them. The CDR3 bases are TGTGCCAGCAGTTTGTGGAGACAGCGAGCTAACTATGGCTACACCTTC. Translated: CASSLWRQRANYGYTF.

This chain joins TRBV9 and TRBJ2-7, with TRBD1 matching 10 bases. This CDR3 is built from 16 residues. V was clipped by 0 bases and J by 5 bases; unmatched bases: 8. Per the germline V gene, CDR1 is SGDLS and CDR2 is YYNGEE. The CDR3 reads CASSVAAGTGVHEQYF. The DNA of the CDR3 is TGTGCCAGCAGCGTAGCTGCGGGGACAGGGGTCCACGAGCAGTACTTC.

The chain links TRBV29-1 to TRBJ1-1, with D possibly being TRBD1 (5 bases). From germline, CDR1 is SQVTM and CDR2 ANQGSEA. V lost 4 bases to trimming and J lost 1 base, with 10 bases between them. The CDR3 totals 13 residues. This CDR3 reads CSVVRGANTEAFF. DNA for the CDR3: TGCAGCGTTGTGCGGGGCGCGAACACTGAAGCTTTCTTT.

V usage is TRBV11-2 and J usage is TRBJ2-1; 15 positions agree with TRBD2. CDR1 is SGHAT, CDR2 FQNNGV, per germline. The ends lost 6 bases at V and 7 bases at J; junction bases unmatched: 10. The CDR3 is 17 amino acids. CDR3 in DNA: TGTGCCAGCAGTCGTAACGCCGGGACTAGCGGGAGGAATGAGCAGTTCTTC. Protein product: CASSRNAGTSGRNEQFF.

This sequence joins TRBV19 and TRBJ1-4; 10 bases are shared with TRBD1. Germline lookup yields CDR1 LNHDA and CDR2 SQIVND (reference sequence). This CDR3 has 14 residues. The V segment lost 6 bases and the J segment 8 bases; nucleotides outside the gene matches: 6. CDR3 loop: CASRRRDRGEKLFF. CDR3 sequence (DNA): TGTGCCAGTAGAAGAAGGGACAGGGGCGAAAAACTGTTTTTT. Looking up the rest from reference TRBV19 and TRBJ1-4 gives the full variable domain: DGGITQSPKYLFRKEGQNVTLSCEQNLNHDAMYWYRQDPGQGLRLIYYSQIVNDFQKGDIAEGYSVSREKKESFPLTVTSAQKNPTAFYLCASRRRDRGEKLFFGSGTQLSVL.

The J gene is TRBJ1-1, the V gene TRBV18; D unclear. CDR1 and CDR2 from the germline V gene are KGHSH and LQKENI. The CDR3 length is 17 residues. V gave up 1 base and J gave up 0 bases, with 15 bases separating them. CDR3 in DNA: TGTGCCAGCTCACCACAAACTAGGACCGATATGAACACTGAAGCTTTCTTT. This translates into CASSPQTRTDMNTEAFF.

V usage is TRBV10-3 and J usage is TRBJ2-1, with D possibly matching TRBD2 (6 bases). The CDR3 has 15 amino acids. V lost 3 bases and J 3 bases, leaving 12 bases between the germline ends. The germline CDR1 and CDR2 sequences are ENHRY and SYGVKD. The CDR3 bases are TGTGCCATCAGTGATTCGGGAGTGGGCTACAATGAGCAGTTCTTC. The encoded protein is CAISDSGVGYNEQFF.

The chain couples TRBV28 to TRBJ2-7; TRBD2 might be the D (6 bases). The CDR3 totals 16 residues. Trimming took 3 bases from V and 1 from J, leaving 16 bases between them. CDR1 is MDHEN, CDR2 SYDVKM, per germline. CDR3 in amino acids: CASSFSHGSASYEQYF. The CDR3 DNA reads as TGTGCCAGCAGTTTTTCGCACGGGAGCGCTTCCTACGAGCAGTACTTC. Using reference TRBV28 and TRBJ2-7 for the parts outside the CDR3, the full variable domain is DVKVTQSSRYLVKRTGEKVFLECVQDMDHENMFWYRQDPGLGLRLIYFSYDVKMKEKGDIPEGYSVSREKKERFSLILESASTNQTSMYLCASSFSHGSASYEQYFGPGTRLTVT.

The V and J genes are TRBV13 and TRBJ1-2; maybe TRBD1 (6 bases). Trimming removed 6 bases at V and 10 bases at J, with 18 bases between. The germline CDR1 and CDR2 sequences are PRHDT and FYEKMQ (reference sequence). CDR3 size: 13 residues. The CDR3: CASRPTGFIYYTF. In nucleotides, the CDR3 is TGTGCCAGCAGACCTACAGGGTTCATCTACTACACCTTC.

This sequence joins TRBV18 and TRBJ2-7; 9 bases are a match to TRBD1. The CDR3 has 14 residues. Germline V gene data show CDR1 as KGHSH and CDR2 as LQKENI. V dropped 6 bases and J dropped 4; count of bases not matched to a gene: 7. The CDR3 protein is CASSLRDRAYEQYF. For the CDR3, the DNA is TGTGCCAGCTCTCTTCGGGACAGGGCTTACGAGCAGTACTTC.

This clone was detected a few times. This chain uses TRBV5-6 with TRBJ1-3, with D unclear. The CDR3 is made up of 13 amino acids. Germline V gives CDR1 SGHDT, CDR2 YYEEEE. Trimming removed 4 bases from V and 4 bases from J, with 9 bases in between. DNA of the CDR3: TGTGCCAGCAGCACGGGGAACGGAAACACCATATATTTT. It is translated as CASSTGNGNTIYF.

This chain joins TRBV5-6 and TRBJ2-5; 7 nucleotides match TRBD1. The germline V gene has CDR1 SGHDT and CDR2 YYEEEE. Trimming removed 4 bases from V and 3 bases from J; junction bases left unmatched: 6. This CDR3 has 14 amino acids. This chain's CDR3 is CASSRDSGEETQYF. The CDR3 bases are TGTGCCAGCAGCCGGGACAGTGGGGAAGAGACCCAGTACTTC.

A single count supports this clone. V gene TRBV28 combines with J gene TRBJ2-7; D is ambiguous. V was trimmed by 5 bases and J by 0 bases, leaving 14 bases between them. The CDR3 has 15 residues. Germline-derived CDR1 and CDR2 are MDHEN and SYDVKM. The CDR3 DNA reads as TGTGCCAGCAGTCCAGGTTCCCGAAGCTCCTACGAGCAGTACTTC. Amino acid sequence: CASSPGSRSSYEQYF.